This T cell receptor (beta chain) was obtained from a study of STAT3 mutations in large granular lymphocyte leukemia. For the study at large: Approximately 40% of treated T-LGLL patients showed hematologic response to immunosuppression. Study outcomes and limitations: Persisting codominant clonotypes may have hidden a small pathogenic clone. Every T-LGLL patient had at least one immunodominant TCRbeta clonotype. Samples missed the first appearance of the clone. TCR clonotype switching after therapy occurred in 6 of 18 patients.

Comment on this clone: What it binds is not known.

This table comes from immunoSEQ multiplex PCR, and its TCRdb copy is limited to in-frame clones, with some not included. The sample shows more than 10,000 clones, 88% of them seen only once. The ends were cut back, 1 base at V and 0 bases at J, with 6 bases in the middle. The CDR3 runs 14 residues. CDR1 is PRHDT, CDR2 FYEKMQ, per germline (reference sequence). The origin of this receptor is a human donor with T large granular lymphocyte leukemia. Some clones in this sample may be carry-over from other donors' samples. Input material: PBMCs. The chain uses TRBV13 and TRBJ1-1; no definite D call. The CDR3 loop reads CASSLAGLNTEAFF. The DNA of the CDR3 is TGTGCCAGCAGCTTAGCGGGCCTGAACACTGAAGCTTTCTTT. The entire variable domain, with the rest obtained from reference TRBV13 and TRBJ1-1, is as follows: AAGVIQSPRHLIKEKRETATLKCYPIPRHDTVYWYQQGPGQDPQFLISFYEKMQSDKGSIPDRFSAQQFSDYHSELNMSSLELGDSALYFCASSLAGLNTEAFFGQGTRLTVV.